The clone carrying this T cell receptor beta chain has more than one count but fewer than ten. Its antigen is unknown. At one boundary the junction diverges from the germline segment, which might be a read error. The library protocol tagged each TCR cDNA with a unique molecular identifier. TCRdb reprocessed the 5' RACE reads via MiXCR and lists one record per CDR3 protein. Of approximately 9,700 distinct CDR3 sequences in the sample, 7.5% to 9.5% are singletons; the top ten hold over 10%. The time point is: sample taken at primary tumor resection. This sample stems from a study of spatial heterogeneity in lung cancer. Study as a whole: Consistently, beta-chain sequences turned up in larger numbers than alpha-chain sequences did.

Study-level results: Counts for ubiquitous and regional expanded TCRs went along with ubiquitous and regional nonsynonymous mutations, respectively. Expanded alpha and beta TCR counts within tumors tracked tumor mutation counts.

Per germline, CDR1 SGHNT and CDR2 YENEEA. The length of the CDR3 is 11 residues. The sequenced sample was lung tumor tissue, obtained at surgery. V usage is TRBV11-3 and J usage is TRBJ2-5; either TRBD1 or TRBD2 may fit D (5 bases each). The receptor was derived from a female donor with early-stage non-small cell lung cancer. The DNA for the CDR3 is TGTGCCAGCAGCTTAGGGGGGTGGCAGGACTTC. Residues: CASSLGGWQDF.